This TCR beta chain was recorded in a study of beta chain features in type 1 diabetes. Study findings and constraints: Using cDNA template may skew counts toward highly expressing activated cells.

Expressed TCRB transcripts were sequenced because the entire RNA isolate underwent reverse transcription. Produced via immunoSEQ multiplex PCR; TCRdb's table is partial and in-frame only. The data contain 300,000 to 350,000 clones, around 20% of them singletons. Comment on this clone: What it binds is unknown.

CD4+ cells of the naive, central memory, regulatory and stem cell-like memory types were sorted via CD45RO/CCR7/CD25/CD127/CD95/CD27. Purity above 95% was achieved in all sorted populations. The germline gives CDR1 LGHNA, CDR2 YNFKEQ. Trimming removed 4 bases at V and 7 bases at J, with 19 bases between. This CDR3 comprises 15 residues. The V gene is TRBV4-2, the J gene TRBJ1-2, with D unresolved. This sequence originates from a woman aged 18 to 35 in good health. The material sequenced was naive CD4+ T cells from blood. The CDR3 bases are TGTGCCAGCAGCCCCGAGAAGGATCCTAGATTTGGCTACACCTTC. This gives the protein CASSPEKDPRFGYTF.